These 30 T cell receptor beta chains were sequenced from one sample in a study of OX40 agonist ivuxolimab in advanced cancers. TCRdb's copy holds only in-frame clones and misses some; the assay was immunoSEQ multiplex PCR. The data contain roughly 130,000 clones, 85% to 95% of them singletons. This material consisted of CD4+ or CD8+ T cells sorted from blood, taken in a trial of the OX40 agonist ivuxolimab. The receptors originated from an adult with an advanced solid tumor such as melanoma, head and neck, liver or kidney cancer.

The chain carries TRBV10-3 and TRBJ2-4; D remains unclear. This CDR3 is 14 amino acids long. Per germline, CDR1 ENHRY and CDR2 SYGVKD. With 6 bases removed from V and 0 bases from J, the gap between germline ends came to 9 bases. The CDR3 bases are TGTGCCATCAGACAGTCATTAGCCAAAAACATTCAGTACTTC. Translated: CAIRQSLAKNIQYF.

The V call is TRBV18, the J call TRBJ1-3; D is unresolved. The germline V gene encodes CDR1 KGHSH and CDR2 LQKENI. The CDR3 runs 15 residues. V was trimmed by 3 bases and J by 0 bases, leaving 9 bases between them. Here the CDR3 reads CASSPLDGSGNTIYF. The CDR3 DNA reads as TGTGCCAGCTCACCTTTGGACGGCTCTGGAAACACCATATATTTT.

Only one count was recorded for this clone. The CDR3 loop is CASSVQSGAYEQYF. The CDR3 DNA reads TGTGCCAGCAGCGTACAGAGCGGGGCCTACGAGCAGTACTTC. This chain links TRBV9 with TRBJ2-7; 7 bases are a match to TRBD2. Germline V gene sequence: CDR1 SGDLS, CDR2 YYNGEE. V shed 1 base and J 2 bases; nucleotides not matched to a gene: 3. The CDR3 contains 14 residues.

The V gene is TRBV6-6, the J gene TRBJ2-7, with TRBD2 identical over 8 bases. Germline CDR1 MNHNY, CDR2 SVGAGI (reference sequence). Trimming removed 3 bases from V and 2 bases from J; junction bases left unmatched: 3. This CDR3 has 14 residues. The CDR3 reads CASSYSGVTYEQYF. For the CDR3, the DNA is TGTGCCAGCAGTTATAGCGGGGTTACCTACGAGCAGTACTTC.

The chain joins TRBV5-1 to TRBJ2-7; possible D gene TRBD1, 5 bases. This CDR3 spans 13 amino acids. V was trimmed by 3 bases and J by 3 bases, leaving 10 bases between them. The germline V gene encodes CDR1 SGHRS and CDR2 YFSETQ. The chain's CDR3 is CASSYTGNYEQYF. CDR3 bases: TGCGCCAGCAGCTATACAGGAAACTACGAGCAGTACTTC.

The chain is built from TRBV6-1 and TRBJ2-7, with a weak D call TRBD2 (6 bases). Between the trimmed V and J ends, which lost 5 bases and 2 bases, there was a span of 16 bases. Looked up from germline, CDR1 is MNHNS and CDR2 is SASEGT. The CDR3 runs 15 residues. The CDR3 loop is CASSTKRWGAYEQYF. The DNA for the CDR3 is TGTGCCAGCAGTACCAAAAGGTGGGGGGCCTACGAGCAGTACTTC.

This chain links TRBV6-5 with TRBJ1-2, with TRBD1 as a possible D gene (6 bases). Trimming took off 7 bases at V and 7 bases at J, with 10 bases between the two ends. CDR1 is MNHEY, CDR2 SVGAGI, per germline. The CDR3 runs to 11 residues. CDR3 protein: CASTDRFGYTF. Here the CDR3 DNA reads TGTGCCAGCACCGACAGGTTTGGCTACACCTTC.

The J gene is TRBJ2-7, the V gene TRBV7-2; 10 bases align to TRBD2. From germline, CDR1 is SGHTA and CDR2 FQGNSA. J lost 4 bases, V lost 1 base, and 4 bases had no gene match. This CDR3 has 15 residues. DNA for the CDR3: TGTGCCAGCAGCTTAGAAGCGGGAGGGGGTTACGAGCAGTACTTC. Protein sequence: CASSLEAGGGYEQYF. Full variable domain (remainder filled in from reference TRBV7-2 and TRBJ2-7): GAGVSQSPSNKVTEKGKDVELRCDPISGHTALYWYRQSLGQGLEFLIYFQGNSAPDKSGLPSDRFSAERTGGSVSTLTIQRTQQEDSAVYLCASSLEAGGGYEQYFGPGTRLTVT.

The rearrangement links TRBV10-1 to TRBJ1-1; TRBD1 matches 7 bases. This CDR3 is built from 15 residues. V gave up 4 bases and J gave up 4 bases; unmatched junction bases: 9. The germline V gene has CDR1 WNHNN and CDR2 SYGVQD (reference sequence). Here the CDR3 DNA reads TGCGCCAGCAGTGGGACAGGAAGCCCCTCCACTGAAGCTTTCTTT. The encoded protein is CASSGTGSPSTEAFF.

The chain uses TRBV7-2 and TRBJ2-7; 10 bases agree with TRBD1. J lost 7 bases, V lost 6 bases, and 9 bases had no gene match. The CDR3 is 14 residues long. Germline assignment: CDR1 SGHTA and CDR2 FQGNSA. The CDR3 DNA reads TGTGCCAGCAGTAAAGGGGGACAGGGGATGGAGCAGTACTTC. Translating gives CASSKGGQGMEQYF. The full variable domain, completed using reference TRBV7-2 and TRBJ2-7, is GAGVSQSPSNKVTEKGKDVELRCDPISGHTALYWYRQSLGQGLEFLIYFQGNSAPDKSGLPSDRFSAERTGGSVSTLTIQRTQQEDSAVYLCASSKGGQGMEQYFGPGTRLTVT.

The V call is TRBV6-6, the J call TRBJ2-1, with TRBD2 matching 8 bases. CDR3 length: 15 residues. Germline-derived CDR1 and CDR2 are MNHNY and SVGAGI (reference sequence). With 7 bases clipped from V and 4 bases from J, the junction kept 9 bases outside the gene matches. The CDR3 DNA reads as TGTGCCAGCACTGACCGAGCGGGGGTTTACAATGAGCAGTTCTTC. It translates to CASTDRAGVYNEQFF.

The chain couples TRBV7-9 to TRBJ2-3, with 9 bases fitting TRBD1. After removal of 2 bases from V and 4 bases from J, the junction contained 4 bases not matched to a gene. The germline V gene encodes CDR1 SEHNR and CDR2 FQNEAQ (reference sequence). This CDR3 region has 15 residues. The CDR3 is CASSLNTGGSDTQYF. As DNA, the CDR3 is TGTGCCAGCAGCTTAAACACAGGGGGCTCAGATACGCAGTATTTT.

This chain links TRBV18 with TRBJ2-3; D may match TRBD1 or TRBD2 (5 bases each). Looked up from germline, CDR1 is KGHSH and CDR2 is LQKENI. Trimming removed 8 bases at V and 5 bases at J, with 26 bases between. This CDR3 contains 17 residues. The CDR3 loop reads CASPRPNRGAGLDTQYF. CDR3 coding DNA: TGTGCCAGCCCACGACCCAACCGGGGCGCAGGTTTAGATACGCAGTATTTT.

The chain links TRBV4-1 to TRBJ2-2; D is ambiguous. The CDR3 runs to 15 residues. Per germline, CDR1 MGHRA and CDR2 YSYEKL. V shed 0 bases and J shed 4 bases, with 9 bases lying between them. The CDR3 protein is CASSQDAASTGELFF. For the CDR3, the DNA is TGCGCCAGCAGCCAAGATGCCGCCAGCACCGGGGAGCTGTTTTTT.

CDR3 in amino acids: CASSPATARHSTDTQYF. The DNA of the CDR3 is TGTGCCAGCAGCCCCGCGACAGCGAGACATAGCACAGATACGCAGTATTTT. V gene TRBV7-6 combines with J gene TRBJ2-3, with D possibly being TRBD1 (5 bases). CDR1 is SGHVS and CDR2 is FNYEAQ in the germline V gene. Trimming stripped 5 bases from V and 0 bases from J, with 18 bases between. CDR3 length: 17 amino acids.

This clone has only one observation. The genes are TRBV14 and TRBJ2-5; D is ambiguous. This CDR3 contains 16 residues. The germline gives CDR1 SGHDN, CDR2 FVKESK. V lost 4 bases and J lost 1, with 16 bases in between. In nucleotides, the CDR3 is TGTGCCAGCAGCCCAATGGGCCCCTTAGGCCAAGAGACCCAGTACTTC. Amino acid sequence: CASSPMGPLGQETQYF.

This clone was counted a single time. The chain couples TRBV18 to TRBJ2-1; 11 bases are a match to TRBD2. Germline CDR1 KGHSH, CDR2 LQKENI. The V gene end was trimmed by 5 bases and the J gene end by 5 bases; junction bases not matched to a gene: 5. The CDR3 has 15 residues. The CDR3 DNA reads as TGTGCCAGCTCAGTAGCGGGGGGGCCGGACAATGAGCAGTTCTTC. It specifies CASSVAGGPDNEQFF.

CDR3 in DNA: TGTGCCAGCAGCCGCGGACAGGGAGAGACCCAGTACTTC. Translated: CASSRGQGETQYF. The chain has TRBV11-2 and TRBJ2-5; 8 nucleotides agree with TRBD1. Trimming cost V 5 bases and J 4 bases; bases outside gene matches: 3. The germline V gene encodes CDR1 SGHAT and CDR2 FQNNGV. The length of the CDR3 is 13 residues.

The CDR3 nucleotides are TGTGCCAGCAGTGATTCTAGGTTAGGCGGCTACACCTTC. Protein: CASSDSRLGGYTF. The rearrangement joins TRBV2 to TRBJ1-2; D gene ambiguous. The V and J ends lost 3 bases and 8 bases respectively, with 13 bases between them. CDR3 length: 13 residues. CDR1 and CDR2 from the germline V gene are SNHLY and FYNNEI.

The rearrangement links TRBV21-1 to TRBJ1-1; the table's D call of TRBD1 was not tested on the DNA. TRBV21-1 is flagged as a pseudogene. The CDR3 contains 22 residues. The CDR3 sequence: CASSKKKGVGYIFAAMNTEAFF. As DNA, the CDR3 is TGTGCCAGCAGCAAAAAGAAAGGGGTGGGATATATCTTTGCAGCCATGAACACTGAAGCTTTCTTT.

This sequence joins TRBV7-3 and TRBJ2-3, with D uncertain. Trimming pared 4 bases from V and 0 bases from J, leaving 11 bases between. Per the germline V gene, CDR1 is SGHTA and CDR2 is FQGTGA. There are 15 residues in the CDR3. The CDR3 DNA sequence: TGTGCCAGCAGCTCCGAGGCCAAAAGCACAGATACGCAGTATTTT. Protein sequence: CASSSEAKSTDTQYF.

The chain is built from TRBV7-2 and TRBJ2-2; D ambiguous. V shed 5 bases and J shed 4 bases, with 17 bases lying between them. This CDR3 spans 16 amino acids. CDR1 and CDR2 (germline): SGHTA, FQGNSA. As DNA, the CDR3 is TGTGCCAGCAGCCGTGATTCAGTCTTACCCACCGGGGAGCTGTTTTTT. Its protein product is CASSRDSVLPTGELFF.

This chain connects TRBV7-2 to TRBJ2-3, with TRBD1 identical over 7 bases. The V gene end was trimmed by 5 bases and the J gene end by 1 base; junction bases not matched to a gene: 6. The length of the CDR3 is 15 residues. The germline gives CDR1 SGHTA, CDR2 FQGNSA. This CDR3 is CASSPPQGRTDTQYF. CDR3 DNA sequence: TGTGCCAGCAGCCCCCCACAGGGGCGCACAGATACGCAGTATTTT.

The chain joins TRBV6-5 to TRBJ1-4; D is possibly TRBD1 (5 bases). This CDR3 spans 12 amino acids. CDR1 is MNHEY and CDR2 is SVGAGI in the germline V gene. The germline V and J ends were trimmed by 6 bases and 5 bases, with 7 bases remaining between them. CDR3 in amino acids: CASRRGNEKLFF. CDR3 DNA: TGTGCCAGCAGGAGGGGAAATGAAAAACTGTTTTTT.

The chain recombines TRBV18 with TRBJ1-2; D might be TRBD1 (5 bases). The germline V gene encodes CDR1 KGHSH and CDR2 LQKENI. Trimming took 3 bases from V and 4 from J, leaving 9 bases between them. The CDR3 loop spans 13 amino acids. As DNA, the CDR3 is TGTGCCAGCTCACCCAGCGACAGCTATGGCTACACCTTC. Its translation: CASSPSDSYGYTF.

The chain joins TRBV7-2 to TRBJ1-1; D may be TRBD1 (6 bases). The germline CDR1 and CDR2 sequences are SGHTA and FQGNSA. V lost 5 bases to trimming and J lost 0 bases, with 19 bases between them. This CDR3 region has 17 residues. The CDR3 DNA is TGTGCCAGCAGCAAGATGATAGGAGGGGGTCTGAACACTGAAGCTTTCTTT. It yields the protein CASSKMIGGGLNTEAFF.

The chain carries TRBV5-1 and TRBJ2-2; D is unresolved. This CDR3 has 15 residues. V dropped 0 bases and J dropped 5 bases, with 11 bases sitting between them. The germline V gene has CDR1 SGHRS and CDR2 YFSETQ. In DNA form, the CDR3 reads TGCGCCAGCAGCTTGGCAGAAGGATATACCGGGGAGCTGTTTTTT. It codes for CASSLAEGYTGELFF. The full variable domain, rest sourced from reference TRBV5-1 and TRBJ2-2, is KAGVTQTPRYLIKTRGQQVTLSCSPISGHRSVSWYQQTPGQGLQFLFEYFSETQRNKGNFPGRFSGRQFSNSRSEMNVSTLELGDSALYLCASSLAEGYTGELFFGEGSRLTVL.

The chain couples TRBV19 to TRBJ1-6, with 9 bases lining up with TRBD1. V was clipped by 3 bases and J by 7 bases; unmatched bases: 4. Per the germline V gene, CDR1 is LNHDA and CDR2 is SQIVND (reference sequence). The CDR3 totals 15 residues. The CDR3 loop is CASSIPTGGNSPLHF. In nucleotides, the CDR3 is TGTGCCAGTAGTATCCCGACAGGGGGAAATTCACCCCTCCACTTT.

This clone occurred a few times. This chain uses TRBV7-6 with TRBJ1-1; D remains unclear. V was trimmed by 3 bases and J by 1 base, leaving 6 bases between them. The CDR3 length is 13 residues. CDR1 is SGHVS and CDR2 is FNYEAQ in the germline V gene. Written as DNA, the CDR3 is TGTGCCAGCAGCTTGGCAGGGAACACTGAAGCTTTCTTT. This sequence encodes CASSLAGNTEAFF.

This sequence joins TRBV6-1 and TRBJ1-1; D gene ambiguous. Germline CDR1 is MNHNS and CDR2 is SASEGT. This CDR3 comprises 16 residues. The ends were cut back, 2 bases at V and 4 bases at J, with 17 bases in the middle. As DNA, the CDR3 is TGTGCCAGCAGTGAAATAGCCATCCGAGGGATCACTGAAGCTTTCTTT. Its protein is CASSEIAIRGITEAFF.